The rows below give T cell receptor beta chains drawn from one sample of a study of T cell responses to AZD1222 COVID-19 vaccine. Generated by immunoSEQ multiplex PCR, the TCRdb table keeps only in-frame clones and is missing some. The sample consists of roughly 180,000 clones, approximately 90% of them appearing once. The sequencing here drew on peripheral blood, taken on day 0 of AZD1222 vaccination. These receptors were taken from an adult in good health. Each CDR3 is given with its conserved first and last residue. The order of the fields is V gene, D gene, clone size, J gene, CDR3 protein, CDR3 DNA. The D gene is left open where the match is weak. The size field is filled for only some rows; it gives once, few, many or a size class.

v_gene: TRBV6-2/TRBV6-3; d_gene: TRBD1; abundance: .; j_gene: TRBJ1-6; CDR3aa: CASSYAGQGASPLHF; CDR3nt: TGTGCCAGCAGTTACGCTGGGCAGGGGGCTTCACCCCTCCACTTT
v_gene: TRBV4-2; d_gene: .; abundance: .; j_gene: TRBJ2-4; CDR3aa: CASSLPDAEGEKNIQYF; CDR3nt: TGTGCCAGCAGCCTCCCCGATGCCGAAGGGGAAAAAAACATTCAGTACTTC
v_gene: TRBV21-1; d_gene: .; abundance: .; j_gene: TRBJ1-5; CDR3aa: CASSSRTGGWSNQPQHF; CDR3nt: TGTGCCAGCAGCAGCAGGACAGGGGGTTGGAGCAATCAGCCCCAGCATTTT
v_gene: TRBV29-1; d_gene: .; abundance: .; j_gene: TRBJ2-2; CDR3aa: CSAGGRGTGELFF; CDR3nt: TGCAGCGCCGGGGGCAGGGGAACCGGGGAGCTGTTTTTT
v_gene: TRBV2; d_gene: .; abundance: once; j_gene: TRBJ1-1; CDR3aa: CASTPQRGTEAFF; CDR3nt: TGTGCCAGCACTCCACAGAGGGGGACTGAAGCTTTCTTT
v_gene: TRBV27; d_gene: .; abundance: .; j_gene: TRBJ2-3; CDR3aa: CASSRGTDTQYF; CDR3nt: TGTGCCAGCAGTCGGGGTACAGATACGCAGTATTTT
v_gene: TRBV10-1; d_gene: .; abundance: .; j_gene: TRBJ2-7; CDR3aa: CASRRDRKSYEQYF; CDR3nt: TGCGCCAGCCGCAGGGACCGAAAATCCTACGAGCAGTACTTC
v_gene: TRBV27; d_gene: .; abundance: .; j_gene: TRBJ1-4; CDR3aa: CASSFGGTNEKLFF; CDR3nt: TGTGCCAGCAGTTTCGGAGGAACTAATGAAAAACTGTTTTTT
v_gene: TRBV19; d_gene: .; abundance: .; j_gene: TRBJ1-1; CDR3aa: CASSDRVPNTEAFF; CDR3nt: TGTGCCAGTAGTGACCGGGTCCCTAACACTGAAGCTTTCTTT
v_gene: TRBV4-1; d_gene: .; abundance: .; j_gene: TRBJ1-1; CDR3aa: CASSQAPMNTEAFF; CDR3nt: TGCGCCAGCAGCCAAGCCCCGATGAACACTGAAGCTTTCTTT
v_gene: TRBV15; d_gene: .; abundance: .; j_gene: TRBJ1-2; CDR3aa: CATSSLQTANYGYTF; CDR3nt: TGTGCCACCAGCAGTCTTCAGACCGCTAACTATGGCTACACCTTC
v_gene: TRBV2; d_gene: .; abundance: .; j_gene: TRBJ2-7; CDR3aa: CASRGTAYEQYF; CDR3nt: TGTGCCAGCAGGGGGACGGCCTACGAGCAGTACTTC
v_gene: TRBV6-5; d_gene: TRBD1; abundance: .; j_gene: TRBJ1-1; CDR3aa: CASSWGTANTEAFF; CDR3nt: TGTGCCAGCAGTTGGGGGACAGCGAACACTGAAGCTTTCTTT
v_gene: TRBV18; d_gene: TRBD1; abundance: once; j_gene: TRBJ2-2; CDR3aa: CASSPDRAPGELFF; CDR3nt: TGTGCCAGCTCACCAGACAGGGCTCCCGGGGAGCTGTTTTTT
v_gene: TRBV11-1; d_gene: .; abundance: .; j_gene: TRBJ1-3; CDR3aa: CASTSRSGNTIYF; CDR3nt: TGTGCCAGCACGTCCCGCTCTGGAAACACCATATATTTT
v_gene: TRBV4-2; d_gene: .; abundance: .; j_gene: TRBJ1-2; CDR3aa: CASSQDGGGNRAPSGYTF; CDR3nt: TGTGCCAGCAGCCAAGATGGGGGAGGGAACAGGGCCCCGTCTGGCTACACCTTC
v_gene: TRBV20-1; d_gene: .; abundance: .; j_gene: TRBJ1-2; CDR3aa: CSAREQYGYTF; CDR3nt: TGCAGTGCTAGAGAACAATATGGCTACACCTTC
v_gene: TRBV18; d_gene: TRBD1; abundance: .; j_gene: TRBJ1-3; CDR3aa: CASSPRDRGSGNTIYF; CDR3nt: TGTGCCAGCTCACCACGAGACAGGGGCTCTGGAAACACCATATATTTT
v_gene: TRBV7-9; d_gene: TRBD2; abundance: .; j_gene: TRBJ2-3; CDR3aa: CASSLLASGGVATDTQYF; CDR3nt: TGTGCCAGCAGCCTCCTAGCGAGTGGGGGGGTTGCCACAGATACGCAGTATTTT
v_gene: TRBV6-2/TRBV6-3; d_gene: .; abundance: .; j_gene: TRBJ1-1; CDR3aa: CASSYSTVGDGTEAFF; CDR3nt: TGTGCCAGCAGTTACTCGACAGTTGGAGACGGCACTGAAGCTTTCTTT
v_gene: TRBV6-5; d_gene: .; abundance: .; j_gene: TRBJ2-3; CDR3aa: CASSGKGTDTQYF; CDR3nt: TGTGCCAGCAGCGGGAAGGGGACAGATACGCAGTATTTT
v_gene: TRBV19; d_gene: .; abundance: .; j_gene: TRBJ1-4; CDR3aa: CASSEHEKLFF; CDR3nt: TGTGCCAGTAGTGAGCACGAAAAACTGTTTTTT
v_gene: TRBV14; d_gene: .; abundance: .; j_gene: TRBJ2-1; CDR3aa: CASSQEGQGYYNEQFF; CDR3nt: TGTGCCAGCAGCCAAGAGGGGCAGGGGTACTACAATGAGCAGTTCTTC
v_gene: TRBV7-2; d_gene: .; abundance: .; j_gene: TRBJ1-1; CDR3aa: CASSLEMMNTEAFF; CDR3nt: TGTGCCAGCAGCTTAGAGATGATGAACACTGAAGCTTTCTTT
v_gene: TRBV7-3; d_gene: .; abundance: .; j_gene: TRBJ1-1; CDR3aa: CASSPDKGGGKNTEAFF; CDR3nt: TGTGCCAGCAGCCCAGATAAGGGAGGGGGAAAAAACACTGAAGCTTTCTTT